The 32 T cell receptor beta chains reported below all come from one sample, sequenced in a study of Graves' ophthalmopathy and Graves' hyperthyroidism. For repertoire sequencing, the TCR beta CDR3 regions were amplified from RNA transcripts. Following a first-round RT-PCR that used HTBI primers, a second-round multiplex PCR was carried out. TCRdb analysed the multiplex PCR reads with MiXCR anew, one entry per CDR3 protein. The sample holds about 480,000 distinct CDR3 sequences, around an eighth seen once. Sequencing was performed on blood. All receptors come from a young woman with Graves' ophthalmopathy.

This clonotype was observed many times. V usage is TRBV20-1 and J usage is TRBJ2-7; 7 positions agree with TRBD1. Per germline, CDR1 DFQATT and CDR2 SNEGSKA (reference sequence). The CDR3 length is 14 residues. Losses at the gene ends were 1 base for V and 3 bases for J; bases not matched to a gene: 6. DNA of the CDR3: TGCAGTGCTAGAGGAGGGACAGACTTCTACGAGCAGTACTTC. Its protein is CSARGGTDFYEQYF.

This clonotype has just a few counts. The chain's CDR3 is CASSFPQETSGNTIYF. The CDR3, as DNA: TGTGCCAGCAGCTTTCCACAGGAAACCTCTGGAAACACCATATATTTT. V gene TRBV11-1 combines with J gene TRBJ1-3, with a weak D call TRBD1 (5 bases). The germline V gene encodes CDR1 SGHAT and CDR2 FQDESV (reference sequence). Trimming pared 3 bases from V and 0 bases from J, leaving 12 bases between. This CDR3 has 16 amino acids.

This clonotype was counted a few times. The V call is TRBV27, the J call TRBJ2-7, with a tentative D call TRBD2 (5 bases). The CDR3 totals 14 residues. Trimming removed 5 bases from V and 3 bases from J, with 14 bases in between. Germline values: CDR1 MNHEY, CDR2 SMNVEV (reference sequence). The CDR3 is CASSRSDGGYEQYF. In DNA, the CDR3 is TGTGCCAGCAGTAGAAGTGACGGAGGCTACGAGCAGTACTTC.

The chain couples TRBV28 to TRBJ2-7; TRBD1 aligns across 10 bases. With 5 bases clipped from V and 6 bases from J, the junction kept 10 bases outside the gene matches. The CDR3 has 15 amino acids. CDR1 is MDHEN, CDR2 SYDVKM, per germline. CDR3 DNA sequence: TGTGCCAGCAGTCTACCAAGACAGGGGGCCCGCGAGCAGTACTTC. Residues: CASSLPRQGAREQYF.

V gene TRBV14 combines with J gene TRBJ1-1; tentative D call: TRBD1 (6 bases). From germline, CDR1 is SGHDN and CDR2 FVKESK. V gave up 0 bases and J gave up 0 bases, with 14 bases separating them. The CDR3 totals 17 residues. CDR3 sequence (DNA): TGTGCCAGCAGCCAAGAGTGGGCAGGGGCTTTGAACACTGAAGCTTTCTTT. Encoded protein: CASSQEWAGALNTEAFF.

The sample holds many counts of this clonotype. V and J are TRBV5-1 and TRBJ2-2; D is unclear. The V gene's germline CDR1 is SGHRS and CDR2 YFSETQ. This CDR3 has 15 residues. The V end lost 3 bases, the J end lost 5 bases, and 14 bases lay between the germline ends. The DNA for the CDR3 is TGCGCCAGCAGCTCAGGTTCAGTGGGAACCGGGGAGCTGTTTTTT. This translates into CASSSGSVGTGELFF.

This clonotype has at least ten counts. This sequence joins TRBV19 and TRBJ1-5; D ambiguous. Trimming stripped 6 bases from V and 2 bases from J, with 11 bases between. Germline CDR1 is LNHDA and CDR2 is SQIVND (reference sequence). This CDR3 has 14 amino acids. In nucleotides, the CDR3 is TGTGCCAGTAGGGTCCTCACGGGCAATCAGCCCCAGCATTTT. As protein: CASRVLTGNQPQHF.

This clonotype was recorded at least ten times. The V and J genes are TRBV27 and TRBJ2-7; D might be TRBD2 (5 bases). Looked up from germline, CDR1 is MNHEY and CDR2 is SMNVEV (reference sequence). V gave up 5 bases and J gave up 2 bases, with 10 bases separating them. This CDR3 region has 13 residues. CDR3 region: CASSVTGTYEQYF. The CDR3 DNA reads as TGTGCCAGCAGTGTTACCGGGACCTACGAGCAGTACTTC.

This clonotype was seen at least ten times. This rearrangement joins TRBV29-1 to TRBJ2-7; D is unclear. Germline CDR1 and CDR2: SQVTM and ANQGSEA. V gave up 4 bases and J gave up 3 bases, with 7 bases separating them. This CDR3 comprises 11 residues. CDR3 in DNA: TGCAGCGTTGGGACCTTCTACGAGCAGTACTTC. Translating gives CSVGTFYEQYF.

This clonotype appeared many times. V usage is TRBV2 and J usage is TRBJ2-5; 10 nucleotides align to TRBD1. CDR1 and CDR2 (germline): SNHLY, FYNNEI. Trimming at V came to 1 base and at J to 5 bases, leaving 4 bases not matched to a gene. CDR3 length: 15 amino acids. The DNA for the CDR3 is TGTGCCAGCAGTGAAGGACAGGGGGCTCTGGAGACCCAGTACTTC. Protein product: CASSEGQGALETQYF.

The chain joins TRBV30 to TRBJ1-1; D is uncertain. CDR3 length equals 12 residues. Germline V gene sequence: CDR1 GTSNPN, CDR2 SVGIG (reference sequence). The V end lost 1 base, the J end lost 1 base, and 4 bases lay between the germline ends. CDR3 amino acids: CAWSAQNTEAFF. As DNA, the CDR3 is TGTGCCTGGAGTGCCCAGAACACTGAAGCTTTCTTT.

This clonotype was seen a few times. For the CDR3, the DNA is TGTGCCAGCAGTTGGGACAGGGGGCGGATTAATTCACCCCTCCACTTT. This encodes CASSWDRGRINSPLHF. The gene calls are TRBV6-2 or TRBV6-3 and TRBJ1-6; 12 nucleotides match TRBD1. The ends lost 4 bases at V and 6 bases at J; junction bases unmatched: 4. CDR3 size: 16 residues. Germline CDR1 and CDR2: MNHEY and SVGEGT.

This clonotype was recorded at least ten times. CDR3 DNA: TGCAGCGTTGAAGCGAGAGACAGGAACTATGGCTACACCTTC. Amino acid sequence: CSVEARDRNYGYTF. V gene TRBV29-1 combines with J gene TRBJ1-2, with a weak D call TRBD1 (6 bases). Germline CDR1 SQVTM, CDR2 ANQGSEA. Trimming removed 1 base at V and 2 bases at J, with 11 bases between. This CDR3 region has 14 residues.

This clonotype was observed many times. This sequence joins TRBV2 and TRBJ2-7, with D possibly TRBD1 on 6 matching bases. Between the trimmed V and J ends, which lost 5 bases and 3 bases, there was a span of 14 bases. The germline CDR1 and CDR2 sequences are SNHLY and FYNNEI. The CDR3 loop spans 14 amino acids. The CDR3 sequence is CASSFGRGNYEQYF. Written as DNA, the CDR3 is TGTGCCAGCAGTTTTGGCAGGGGAAACTACGAGCAGTACTTC.

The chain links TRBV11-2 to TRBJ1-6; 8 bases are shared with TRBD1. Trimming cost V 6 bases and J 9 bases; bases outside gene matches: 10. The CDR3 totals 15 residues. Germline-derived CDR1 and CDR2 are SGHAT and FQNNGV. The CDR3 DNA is TGTGCCAGCAGGAGTCCAGGGGGCAGGAGTTCACCCCTCCACTTT. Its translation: CASRSPGGRSSPLHF.

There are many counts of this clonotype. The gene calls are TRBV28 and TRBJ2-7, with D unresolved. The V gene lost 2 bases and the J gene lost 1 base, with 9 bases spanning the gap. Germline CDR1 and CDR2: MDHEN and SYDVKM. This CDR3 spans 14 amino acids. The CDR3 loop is CASSLLGPSYEQYF. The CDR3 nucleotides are TGTGCCAGCAGTTTACTGGGCCCTTCCTACGAGCAGTACTTC.

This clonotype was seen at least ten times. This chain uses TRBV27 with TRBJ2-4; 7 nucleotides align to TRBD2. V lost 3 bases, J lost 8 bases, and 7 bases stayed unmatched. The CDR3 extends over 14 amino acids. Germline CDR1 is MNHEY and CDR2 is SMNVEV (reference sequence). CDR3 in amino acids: CASSFNREVDIQYF. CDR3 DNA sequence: TGTGCCAGCAGTTTTAACCGGGAGGTAGACATTCAGTACTTC.

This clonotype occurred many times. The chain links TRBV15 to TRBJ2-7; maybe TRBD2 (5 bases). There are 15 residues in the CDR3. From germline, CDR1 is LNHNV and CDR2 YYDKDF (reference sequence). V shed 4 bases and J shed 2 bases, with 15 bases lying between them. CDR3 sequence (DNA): TGTGCCACCAGCACATGGACTGACCCTGCCTACGAGCAGTACTTC. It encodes CATSTWTDPAYEQYF.

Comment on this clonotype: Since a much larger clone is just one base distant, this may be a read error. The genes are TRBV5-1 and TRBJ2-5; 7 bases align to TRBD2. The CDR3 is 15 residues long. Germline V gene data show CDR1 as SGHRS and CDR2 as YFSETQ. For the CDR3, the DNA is TGCGTCAGCGGCGGGGGTACTGGAGTTATTGAGACCCAGTACTTC. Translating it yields CVSGGGTGVIETQYF.

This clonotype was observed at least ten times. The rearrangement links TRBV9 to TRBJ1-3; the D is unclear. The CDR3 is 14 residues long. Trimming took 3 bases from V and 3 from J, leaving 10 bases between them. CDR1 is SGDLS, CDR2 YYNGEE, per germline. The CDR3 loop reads CASSGWTDGNTIYF. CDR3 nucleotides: TGTGCCAGCAGCGGGTGGACCGATGGAAACACCATATATTTT.

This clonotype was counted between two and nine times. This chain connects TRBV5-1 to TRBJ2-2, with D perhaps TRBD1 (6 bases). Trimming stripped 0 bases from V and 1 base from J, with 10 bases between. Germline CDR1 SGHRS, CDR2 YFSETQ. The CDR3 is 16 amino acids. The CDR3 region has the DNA TGCGCCAGCAGCTTGGATGGGGGCGTGAACACCGGGGAGCTGTTTTTT. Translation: CASSLDGGVNTGELFF.

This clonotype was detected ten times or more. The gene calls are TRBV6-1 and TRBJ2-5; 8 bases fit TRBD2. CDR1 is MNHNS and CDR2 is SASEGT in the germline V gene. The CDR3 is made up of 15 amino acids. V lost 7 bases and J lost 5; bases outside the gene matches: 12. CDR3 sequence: CASIRTGGRRETQYF. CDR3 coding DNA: TGTGCCAGCATAAGGACGGGAGGGCGGCGGGAGACCCAGTACTTC.

CDR3 sequence: CAWSAGAGELFF. In nucleotides, the CDR3 is TGTGCCTGGAGCGCAGGGGCCGGGGAGCTGTTTTTT. The chain uses TRBV30 and TRBJ2-2; D is possibly TRBD1 (6 bases). Trimming removed 3 bases at V and 6 bases at J, with 8 bases between. Per the germline V gene, CDR1 is GTSNPN and CDR2 is SVGIG (reference sequence). This CDR3 has 12 residues.

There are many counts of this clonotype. The CDR3 nucleotides are TGTGCCAGCAGTTTCCGACCGTGGACAGGGACCCCCTACGAGCAGTACTTC. Its protein is CASSFRPWTGTPYEQYF. The chain carries TRBV11-2 and TRBJ2-7; TRBD1 matches 8 bases. The CDR3 sequence is 17 residues long. CDR1 and CDR2 (germline): SGHAT, FQNNGV. The V and J ends lost 6 bases and 2 bases, in that order; junction bases with no gene match: 15.

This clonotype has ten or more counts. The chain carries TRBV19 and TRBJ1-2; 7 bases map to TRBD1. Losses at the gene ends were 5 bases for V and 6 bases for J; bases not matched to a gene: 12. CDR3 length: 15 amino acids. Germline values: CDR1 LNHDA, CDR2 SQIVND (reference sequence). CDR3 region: CASSRLPGQQDGYTF. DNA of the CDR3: TGTGCCAGTAGTCGACTCCCGGGACAGCAAGATGGCTACACCTTC. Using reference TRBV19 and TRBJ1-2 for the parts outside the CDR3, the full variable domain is DGGITQSPKYLFRKEGQNVTLSCEQNLNHDAMYWYRQDPGQGLRLIYYSQIVNDFQKGDIAEGYSVSREKKESFPLTVTSAQKNPTAFYLCASSRLPGQQDGYTFGSGTRLTVV.

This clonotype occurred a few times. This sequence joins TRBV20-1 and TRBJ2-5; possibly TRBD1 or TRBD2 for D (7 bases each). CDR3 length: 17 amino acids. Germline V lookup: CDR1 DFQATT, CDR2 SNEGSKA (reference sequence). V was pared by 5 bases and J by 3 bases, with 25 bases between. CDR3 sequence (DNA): TGCAGTGCTGACGACCAAGGGGGCGGGGGTGTCGAAGAGACCCAGTACTTC. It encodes CSADDQGGGGVEETQYF.

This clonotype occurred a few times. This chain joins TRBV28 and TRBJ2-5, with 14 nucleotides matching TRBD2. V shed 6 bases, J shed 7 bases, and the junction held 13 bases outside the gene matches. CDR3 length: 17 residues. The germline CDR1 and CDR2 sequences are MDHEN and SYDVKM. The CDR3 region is CASRPLRGTSGGRTQYF. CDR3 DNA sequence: TGTGCCAGCAGACCTCTTCGGGGGACTAGCGGGGGTAGGACCCAGTACTTC.

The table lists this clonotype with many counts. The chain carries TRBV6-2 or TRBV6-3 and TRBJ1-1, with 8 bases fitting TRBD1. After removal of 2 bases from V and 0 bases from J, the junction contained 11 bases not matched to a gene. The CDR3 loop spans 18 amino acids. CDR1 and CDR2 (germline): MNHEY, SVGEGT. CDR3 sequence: CASSYINLSTGVNTEAFF. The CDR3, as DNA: TGTGCCAGCAGTTACATTAATTTATCGACAGGGGTGAACACTGAAGCTTTCTTT.

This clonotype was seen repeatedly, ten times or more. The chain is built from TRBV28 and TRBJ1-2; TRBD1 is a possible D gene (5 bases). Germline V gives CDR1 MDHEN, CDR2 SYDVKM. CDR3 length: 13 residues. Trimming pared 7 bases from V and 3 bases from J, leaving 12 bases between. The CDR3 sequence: CASMTQGYYGYTF. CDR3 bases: TGTGCCAGCATGACGCAGGGATACTATGGCTACACCTTC.

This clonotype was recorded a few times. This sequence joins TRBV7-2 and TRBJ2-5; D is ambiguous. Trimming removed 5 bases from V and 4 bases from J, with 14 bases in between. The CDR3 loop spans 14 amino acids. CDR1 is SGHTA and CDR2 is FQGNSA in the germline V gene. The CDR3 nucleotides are TGTGCCAGCAGCAGGACCCGTTGGGCAGAGACCCAGTACTTC. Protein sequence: CASSRTRWAETQYF.

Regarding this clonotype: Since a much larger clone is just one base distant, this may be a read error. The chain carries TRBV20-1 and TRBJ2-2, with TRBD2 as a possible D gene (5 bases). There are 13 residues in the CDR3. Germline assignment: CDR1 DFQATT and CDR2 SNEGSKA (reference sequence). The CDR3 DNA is TGCAGTGCTAGAACACCGAACACCGGGGAGCTGTGTTTT. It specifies CSARTPNTGELCF.

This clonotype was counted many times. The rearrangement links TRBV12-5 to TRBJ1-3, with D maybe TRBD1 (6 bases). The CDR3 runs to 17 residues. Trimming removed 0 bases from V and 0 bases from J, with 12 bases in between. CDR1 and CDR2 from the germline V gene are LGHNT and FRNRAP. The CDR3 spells CASGLVVGTNSGNTIYF. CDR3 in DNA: TGTGCTAGTGGTTTGGTCGTAGGGACAAACTCTGGAAACACCATATATTTT.